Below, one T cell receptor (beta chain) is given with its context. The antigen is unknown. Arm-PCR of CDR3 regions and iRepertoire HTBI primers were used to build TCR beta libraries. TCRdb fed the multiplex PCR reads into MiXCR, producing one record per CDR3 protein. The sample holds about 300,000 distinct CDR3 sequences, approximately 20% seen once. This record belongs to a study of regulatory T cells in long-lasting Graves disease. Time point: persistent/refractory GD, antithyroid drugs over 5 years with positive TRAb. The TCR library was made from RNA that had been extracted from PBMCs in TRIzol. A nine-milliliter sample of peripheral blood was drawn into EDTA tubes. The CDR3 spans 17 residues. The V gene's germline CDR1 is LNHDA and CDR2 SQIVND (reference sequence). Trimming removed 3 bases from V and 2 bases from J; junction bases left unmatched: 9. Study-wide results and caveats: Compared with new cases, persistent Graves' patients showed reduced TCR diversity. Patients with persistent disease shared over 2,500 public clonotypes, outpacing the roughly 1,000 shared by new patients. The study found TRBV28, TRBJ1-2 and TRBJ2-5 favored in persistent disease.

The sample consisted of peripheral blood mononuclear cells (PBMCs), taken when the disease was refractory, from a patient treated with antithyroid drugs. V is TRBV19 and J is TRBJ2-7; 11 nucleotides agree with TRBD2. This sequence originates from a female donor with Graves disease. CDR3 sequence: CASSIGTSGLLPYEQYF. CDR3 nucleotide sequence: TGTGCCAGTAGTATCGGGACTAGCGGACTACTTCCCTACGAGCAGTACTTC.